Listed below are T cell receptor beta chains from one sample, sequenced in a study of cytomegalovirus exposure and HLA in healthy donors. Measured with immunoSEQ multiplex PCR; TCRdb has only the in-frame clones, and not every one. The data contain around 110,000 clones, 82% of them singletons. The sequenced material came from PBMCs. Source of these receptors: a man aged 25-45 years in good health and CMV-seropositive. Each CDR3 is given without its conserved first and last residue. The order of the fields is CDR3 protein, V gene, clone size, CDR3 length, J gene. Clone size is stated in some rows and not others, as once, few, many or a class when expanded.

ASNSNNVGGYT TRBV6-6 . 11 TRBJ1-2
ASSVGQSYEQY TRBV9 . 11 TRBJ2-7
ASSSDWNTDTQY TRBV6-5 . 12 TRBJ2-3
ASSYGSRLQETQY TRBV6-5 once 13 TRBJ2-5
ASSPAGVNEQF TRBV19 . 11 TRBJ2-1
ASSLRTGQNTEAF TRBV5-1 . 13 TRBJ1-1
ASSEQGPYGYT TRBV25-1 . 11 TRBJ1-2
ASSESGGDYNEQF TRBV9 . 13 TRBJ2-1
SSSLTYREINYGYT TRBV7-9 few 14 TRBJ1-2
ASADRAHEQY TRBV19 . 10 TRBJ2-7
ASSLDGQGAHGYT TRBV11-3 . 13 TRBJ1-2
ATRVGNTEAF TRBV2 . 10 TRBJ1-1
ASSLEPTTNQPQH TRBV5-1 . 13 TRBJ1-5
ASSPNRDAQY TRBV18 . 10 TRBJ2-5
ASSLGTPITDTQY TRBV5-8 . 13 TRBJ2-3
AIKGSTNEKLF TRBV10-3 . 11 TRBJ1-4
ASKDTGLYDSPLH TRBV27 . 13 TRBJ1-6
ASSTLTSGGGETQY TRBV19 once 14 TRBJ2-5
ASSLVGFAEAF TRBV7-2 . 11 TRBJ1-1
ASSLRDRETSSYNSPLH TRBV6-4 once 17 TRBJ1-6
SVAQVDEQY TRBV29-1 once 9 .
ASSDGTGDTGELF TRBV6-4 . 13 TRBJ2-2
ASSPVDSSGYT TRBV6-5 . 11 TRBJ1-2
ASSRLGQGNSPLH TRBV2 . 13 TRBJ1-6
ASSEGPGQGWGQYEQY TRBV6-1 . 16 TRBJ2-7
ASSRSGQGVTEAF TRBV18 . 13 TRBJ1-1
ASSGPGPGLEIQEQY TRBV7-2 . 15 TRBJ2-5